The 25 T cell receptor beta chains below were found in one sample sequenced in a study of molecular identifiers for immune sequencing clone quantification. TCRdb passed the PCR reads through MiXCR, listing each CDR3 protein once. In the table there are 460,000 or so distinct CDR3 sequences, 20% to 25% of which are singletons. The sequencing input was naive CD8+ T cells from blood, with Jurkat cell RNA spiked in. Subset noted: FACS-sorted CD8+CD4-CCR7+CD45RA+ naive T cells. These TCRs come from a human donor in good health. Some libraries in this study had Jurkat cell RNA spiked in.

This clonotype was recorded at least ten times. The chain couples TRBV30 to TRBJ2-1; D is ambiguous. Germline assignment: CDR1 GTSNPN and CDR2 SVGIG (reference sequence). V lost 2 bases to trimming and J lost 6 bases, with 5 bases between them. This CDR3 has 11 residues. Here the CDR3 reads CAWSSSNEQFF. CDR3 nucleotide sequence: TGTGCCTGGAGTTCCAGCAATGAGCAGTTCTTC. The variable domain in full, completed from reference TRBV30 and TRBJ2-1, reads SQTIHQWPATLVQPVGSPLSLECTVEGTSNPNLYWYRQAAGRGLQLLFYSVGIGQISSEVPQNLSASRPQDRQFILSSKKLLLSDSGFYLCAWSSSNEQFFGPGTRLTVL.

This clonotype has ten or more counts. The genes are TRBV19 and TRBJ1-6; D gene unclear. Trimming shortened V by 7 bases and J by 10 bases, and 20 bases separated the two germline ends. Germline CDR1 LNHDA, CDR2 SQIVND (reference sequence). This CDR3 region has 15 residues. In DNA form, the CDR3 reads TGTGCCAGTAAGCTCGTAGGCAGGACGTCCTCACCCCTCCACTTT. This gives the protein CASKLVGRTSSPLHF.

This clonotype occurred a few times. The rearrangement links TRBV30 to TRBJ1-2, with D unclear. This CDR3 spans 16 amino acids. V was shortened by 0 bases and J by 0 bases, with 14 bases between the two germline ends. Germline CDR1 GTSNPN, CDR2 SVGIG (reference sequence). The CDR3 DNA sequence: TGTGCCTGGAGTGTAGAACTCGCCGGACCTAACTATGGCTACACCTTC. It yields the protein CAWSVELAGPNYGYTF.

On this clonotype itself: Being one base from a much bigger clone, this may be a read error. This sequence joins TRBV7-9 and TRBJ2-5; D not resolved. The length of the CDR3 is 12 residues. The ends were cut back, 2 bases at V and 3 bases at J, with 4 bases in the middle. Germline loops: CDR1 SEHNR, CDR2 FQNEAQ (reference sequence). DNA of the CDR3: TGTGCCAGCAGCTTATGGGAAGAGACCCAGTACTTC. Protein sequence: CASSLWEETQYF. Complete variable domain (other parts from reference TRBV7-9 and TRBJ2-5): DTGVSQNPRHKITKRGQNVTFRCDPISEHNRLYWYRQTLGQGPEFLTYFQNEAQLEKSRLLSDRFSAERPKGSFSTLEIQRTEQGDSAMYLCASSLWEETQYFGPGTRLLVL.

The sample holds many counts of this clonotype. The chain has TRBV6-5 and TRBJ1-1; no clear D. CDR3 length equals 15 residues. With 0 bases removed from V and 0 bases from J, the gap between germline ends came to 8 bases. The germline V gene has CDR1 MNHEY and CDR2 SVGAGI. CDR3 in amino acids: CASSYSVDVNTEAFF. The CDR3 DNA reads TGTGCCAGCAGTTACTCGGTAGATGTGAACACTGAAGCTTTCTTT.

Notes on this clonotype: Mismatch with germline at one junction end may stem from a read error. The rearrangement uses TRBV6-2 or TRBV6-3 and TRBJ2-6; TRBD1 or TRBD2 may be the D gene (5 bases each). The CDR3 runs to 16 residues. Germline V CDR1 and CDR2: MNHEY, SVGEGT. CDR3 DNA sequence: TGTGCCAGCAGTTATCTGGCAGGGAGTGGGGCCAACGTCCCGACTTTC. Protein: CASSYLAGSGANVPTF.

This clonotype has only a few counts. This rearrangement joins TRBV6-2 or TRBV6-3 to TRBJ1-2; D ambiguous. With 4 bases removed from V and 1 base from J, the gap between germline ends came to 10 bases. Germline V CDR1 and CDR2: MNHEY, SVGEGT. This CDR3 comprises 14 residues. CDR3 bases: TGTGCCAGCAGTTGGCAGACTAATAACTATGGCTACACCTTC. Amino acid sequence: CASSWQTNNYGYTF.

A few counts support this clonotype. This rearrangement joins TRBV7-9 to TRBJ2-7; tentatively, D is TRBD2 (5 bases). The CDR3 has 12 residues. Germline V CDR1 and CDR2: SEHNR, FQNEAQ (reference sequence). V dropped 5 bases and J dropped 12 bases, with 17 bases sitting between them. Written as DNA, the CDR3 is TGTGCCAGCAGCGATTCCAGCGGCTCCTGGTACTTC. It is translated as CASSDSSGSWYF.

This clonotype was seen a handful of times. V usage is TRBV6-5 and J usage is TRBJ1-5; D is perhaps TRBD1 (5 bases). CDR1 and CDR2 from the germline V gene are MNHEY and SVGAGI. The CDR3 is made up of 14 amino acids. Trimming cost V 8 bases and J 3 bases, with 14 bases left between them. In DNA form, the CDR3 reads TGTGCCAGCGGTCCCTCGGGGGTCAATCAGCCCCAGCATTTT. Protein product: CASGPSGVNQPQHF.

This chain links TRBV6-2 or TRBV6-3 with TRBJ2-5; D possibly corresponds to TRBD2 (6 bases). Germline V gene data show CDR1 as MNHEY and CDR2 as SVGEGT. The length of the CDR3 is 11 residues. The V gene lost 7 bases and the J gene lost 9 bases, with 12 bases spanning the gap. CDR3 sequence (DNA): TGTGCCAGCAATCATGGAGGGGCCCAGTACTTC. Translation gives CASNHGGAQYF.

This clonotype was seen a few times. V is TRBV7-3 and J is TRBJ2-1; D may be TRBD2 (6 bases). From germline, CDR1 is SGHTA and CDR2 FQGTGA. This CDR3 contains 17 residues. Trimming removed 0 bases at V and 6 bases at J, with 18 bases between. The CDR3 is CASSLTPTAVEGNEQFF. CDR3 nucleotides: TGTGCCAGCAGCTTAACGCCAACGGCTGTGGAGGGCAATGAGCAGTTCTTC.

The chain recombines TRBV19 with TRBJ2-1; 9 bases align to TRBD1. The CDR3 length is 16 residues. V lost 9 bases to trimming and J lost 4 bases; unmatched junction nucleotides: 13. From germline, CDR1 is LNHDA and CDR2 SQIVND (reference sequence). The CDR3 coding sequence is TGTGCCAGCAAACAGACCGGGACAGGGATATACAATGAGCAGTTCTTC. Its translation: CASKQTGTGIYNEQFF.

This clonotype was observed a handful of times. This chain uses TRBV7-9 with TRBJ2-1; 8 bases match TRBD2. Per germline, CDR1 SEHNR and CDR2 FQNEAQ (reference sequence). The CDR3 runs to 15 residues. Trimming at V came to 2 bases and at J to 5 bases, leaving 5 bases not matched to a gene. The CDR3 sequence is CASSLNREGNNEQFF. CDR3 DNA sequence: TGTGCCAGCAGCTTAAACCGGGAGGGCAACAATGAGCAGTTCTTC.

The chain couples TRBV7-6 to TRBJ1-2, with 10 bases matching TRBD1. V lost 5 bases to trimming and J lost 8 bases; unmatched junction nucleotides: 5. CDR1 is SGHVS, CDR2 FNYEAQ, per germline. The length of the CDR3 is 13 residues. For the CDR3, the DNA is TGTGCCAGCAGCATCGGGACAGGGGACGGCTACACCTTC. Translating gives CASSIGTGDGYTF. Full variable domain (missing parts from reference TRBV7-6 and TRBJ1-2): GAGVSQSPRYKVTKRGQDVALRCDPISGHVSLYWYRQALGQGPEFLTYFNYEAQQDKSGLPNDRFSAERPEGSISTLTIQRTEQRDSAMYRCASSIGTGDGYTFGSGTRLTVV.

This clonotype was seen a handful of times. The chain employs TRBV5-1 and TRBJ1-6, with 8 nucleotides matching TRBD1. CDR3 length: 20 residues. J was trimmed by 0 bases and V by 1 base; bases with no gene match: 12. Per germline, CDR1 SGHRS and CDR2 YFSETQ. As DNA, the CDR3 is TGCGCCAGCAGCTTGTTCCCACAGGACACAGGGGGCTCCTATAATTCACCCCTCCACTTT. Its protein product is CASSLFPQDTGGSYNSPLHF.

As DNA, the CDR3 is TGTGCCAGCAGCCAAACGCTCCTCGGGGGGTTTGTAGGGTACGAGCAGTACTTC. Protein sequence: CASSQTLLGGFVGYEQYF. This sequence joins TRBV14 and TRBJ2-7, with TRBD2 matching over 7 bases. This CDR3 is built from 18 residues. Germline CDR1 reads SGHDN; CDR2 reads FVKESK. With 2 bases clipped from V and 4 bases from J, the junction kept 17 bases outside the gene matches. The full variable domain, completed using reference TRBV14 and TRBJ2-7, is EAGVTQFPSHSVIEKGQTVTLRCDPISGHDNLYWYRRVMGKEIKFLLHFVKESKQDESGMPNNRFLAERTGGTYSTLKVQPAELEDSGVYFCASSQTLLGGFVGYEQYFGPGTRLTVT.

The table lists this clonotype with a few counts. The rearrangement links TRBV15 to TRBJ2-1; possible D gene TRBD1, 5 bases. Trimming took 0 bases from V and 9 from J, leaving 15 bases between them. The CDR3 runs to 15 residues. The germline CDR1 and CDR2 sequences are LNHNV and YYDKDF (reference sequence). The CDR3 loop reads CATSRDGAGLGEQFF. The CDR3 DNA is TGTGCCACCAGCAGAGATGGGGCAGGGCTGGGTGAGCAGTTCTTC.

This clonotype was seen ten or more times. The chain joins TRBV19 to TRBJ2-2; no reliable D call. The CDR3 has 12 residues. Germline assignment: CDR1 LNHDA and CDR2 SQIVND (reference sequence). With 9 bases removed from V and 3 bases from J, the gap between germline ends came to 8 bases. CDR3 region: CASSTYTGELFF. The CDR3 nucleotides read TGTGCCAGCAGCACTTACACCGGGGAGCTGTTTTTT.

On this clonotype: This sequence may be a read error, since a much larger clone differs from it by one base. The chain carries TRBV13 and TRBJ1-4; 7 nucleotides line up with TRBD1. The CDR3 extends over 15 amino acids. The germline gives CDR1 PRHDT, CDR2 FYEKMQ (reference sequence). Trimming took 3 bases from V and 5 from J; bases not matched to a gene: 6. CDR3 sequence reads: CASSLGSTGNEKLFF. The CDR3 region has the DNA TGTGCCAGCAGCTTGGGCTCGACAGGGAATGAAAAACTGTTTTTT.

This clonotype appeared many times. The chain employs TRBV25-1 and TRBJ1-5; D possibly corresponds to TRBD1 (5 bases). The germline V gene encodes CDR1 MGHDK and CDR2 SYGVNS. With 1 base removed from V and 7 bases from J, the gap between germline ends came to 11 bases. The CDR3 sequence is 14 residues long. CDR3 coding DNA: TGTGCCAGCAGTGAATGGGGCCAAGGCCAGCCCCAGCATTTT. It is translated as CASSEWGQGQPQHF.

With regard to this clonotype: A much more abundant neighbour one base away suggests this may be a read error. The chain couples TRBV28 to TRBJ2-7; D gene unclear. In germline, CDR1 is MDHEN, CDR2 SYDVKM. This CDR3 has 14 residues. Trimming pared 3 bases from V and 6 bases from J, leaving 15 bases between. The chain's CDR3 is CASSFGAGHAEQYF. CDR3 DNA sequence: TGTGCCAGCAGTTTCGGTGCAGGCCATGCCGAGCAGTACTTC.

Ten or more counts support this clonotype. This sequence joins TRBV7-9 and TRBJ2-3; 9 bases align to TRBD2. Per the germline V gene, CDR1 is SEHNR and CDR2 is FQNEAQ (reference sequence). The trim removed 4 bases at V and 2 bases at J, leaving 7 bases unmatched. The CDR3 has 16 amino acids. The CDR3, as DNA: TGTGCCAGCAGCTCGGGACTAGCCCTTCCCACAGATACGCAGTATTTT. Translation: CASSSGLALPTDTQYF.

Worth noting for this clonotype: With a much larger clone just one base away, this may be a read error. The J gene is TRBJ2-1, the V gene TRBV5-1; 12 nucleotides line up with TRBD2. The CDR3 covers 16 residues. Germline V gene data show CDR1 as SGHRS and CDR2 as YFSETQ. J gave up 5 bases and V 4 bases, and 7 bases lay outside the gene matches. CDR3 in amino acids: CASSRAGLAGNNEQFF. The CDR3 coding sequence is TGCGCCAGCAGCAGGGCAGGACTAGCGGGAAACAATGAGCAGTTCTTC.

This clonotype was seen only a few times. This rearrangement joins TRBV29-1 to TRBJ2-1, with no clear D. Germline V gene lookup returns CDR1 SQVTM and CDR2 ANQGSEA. V was pared by 7 bases and J by 8 bases, with 12 bases between. The CDR3 totals 11 residues. This chain's CDR3 is CSAGPLDEQFF. The CDR3 coding sequence is TGCAGCGCAGGCCCCTTAGATGAGCAGTTCTTC.

This clonotype was detected only a few times. The V call is TRBV7-6, the J call TRBJ2-3, with D possibly called TRBD1 or TRBD2 (5 bases each). V was trimmed by 4 bases and J by 2 bases, leaving 13 bases between them. Per the germline V gene, CDR1 is SGHVS and CDR2 is FNYEAQ. This CDR3 comprises 15 residues. In DNA, the CDR3 is TGTGCCAGCAGCTATGAGGGGACCCTCACAGATACGCAGTATTTT. Its protein is CASSYEGTLTDTQYF.